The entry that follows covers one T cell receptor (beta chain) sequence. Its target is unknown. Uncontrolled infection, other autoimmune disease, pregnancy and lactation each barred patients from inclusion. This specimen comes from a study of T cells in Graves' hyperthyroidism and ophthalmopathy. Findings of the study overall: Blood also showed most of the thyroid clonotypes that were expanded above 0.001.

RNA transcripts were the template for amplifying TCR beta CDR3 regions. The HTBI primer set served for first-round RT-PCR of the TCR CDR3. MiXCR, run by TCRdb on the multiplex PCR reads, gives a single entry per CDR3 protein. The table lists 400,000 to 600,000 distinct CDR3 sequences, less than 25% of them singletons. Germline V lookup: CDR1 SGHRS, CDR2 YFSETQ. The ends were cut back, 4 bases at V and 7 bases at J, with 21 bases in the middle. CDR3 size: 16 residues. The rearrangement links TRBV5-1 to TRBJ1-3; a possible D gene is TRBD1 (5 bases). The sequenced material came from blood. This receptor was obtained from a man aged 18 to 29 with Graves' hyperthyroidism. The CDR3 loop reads CASSPGTGRTWNTIYF. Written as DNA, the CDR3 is TGCGCCAGCAGCCCGGGGACGGGACGGACTTGGAACACCATATATTTT.